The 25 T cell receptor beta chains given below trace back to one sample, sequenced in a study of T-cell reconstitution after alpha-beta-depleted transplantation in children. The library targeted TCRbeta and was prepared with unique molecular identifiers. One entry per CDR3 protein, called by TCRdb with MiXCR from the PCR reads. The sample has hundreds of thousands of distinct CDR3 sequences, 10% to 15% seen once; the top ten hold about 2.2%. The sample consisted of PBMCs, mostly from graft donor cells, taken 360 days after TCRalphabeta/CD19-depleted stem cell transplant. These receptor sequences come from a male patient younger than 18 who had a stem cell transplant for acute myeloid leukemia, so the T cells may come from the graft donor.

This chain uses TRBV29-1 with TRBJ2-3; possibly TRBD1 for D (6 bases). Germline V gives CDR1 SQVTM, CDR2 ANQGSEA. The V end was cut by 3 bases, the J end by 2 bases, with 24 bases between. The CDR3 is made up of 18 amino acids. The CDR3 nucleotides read TGCAGCGTTGACCACCCGCTACAGGGTATTCTTGACACAGATACGCAGTATTTT. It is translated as CSVDHPLQGILDTDTQYF.

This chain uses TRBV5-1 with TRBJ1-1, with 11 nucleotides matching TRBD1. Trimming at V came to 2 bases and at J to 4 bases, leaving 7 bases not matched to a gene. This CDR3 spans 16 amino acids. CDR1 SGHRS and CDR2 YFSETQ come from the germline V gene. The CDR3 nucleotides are TGCGCCAGCAGCTTTAACCGGGACAGGGGGACCACTGAAGCTTTCTTT. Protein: CASSFNRDRGTTEAFF.

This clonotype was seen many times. In nucleotides, the CDR3 is TGTGCCAGCTCACCGGGGTCCAATGAGCAGTTCTTC. The encoded protein is CASSPGSNEQFF. The V and J genes are TRBV18 and TRBJ2-1; D ambiguous. V was cut by 3 bases and J by 6 bases, with 6 bases left in between. Germline lookup yields CDR1 KGHSH and CDR2 LQKENI. There are 12 residues in the CDR3.

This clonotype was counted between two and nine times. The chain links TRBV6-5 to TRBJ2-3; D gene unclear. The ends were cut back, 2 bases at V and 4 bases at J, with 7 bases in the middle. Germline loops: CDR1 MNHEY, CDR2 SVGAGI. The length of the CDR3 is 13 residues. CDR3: CASSYALADTQYF. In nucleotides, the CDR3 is TGTGCCAGCAGTTACGCGCTAGCAGATACGCAGTATTTT.

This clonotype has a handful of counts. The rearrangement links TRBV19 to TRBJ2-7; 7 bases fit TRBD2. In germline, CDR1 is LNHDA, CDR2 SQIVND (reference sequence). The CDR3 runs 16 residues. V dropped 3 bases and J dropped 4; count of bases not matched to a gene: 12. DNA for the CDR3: TGTGCCAGTAGTATTCTGGCGGGAGACCATCCATACGAGCAGTACTTC. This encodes CASSILAGDHPYEQYF.

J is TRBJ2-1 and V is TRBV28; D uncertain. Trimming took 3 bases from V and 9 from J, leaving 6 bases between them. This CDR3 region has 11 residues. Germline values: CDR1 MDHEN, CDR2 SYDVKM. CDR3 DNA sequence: TGTGCCAGCAGTTTTGCCCCTGAGCAGTTCTTC. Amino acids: CASSFAPEQFF.

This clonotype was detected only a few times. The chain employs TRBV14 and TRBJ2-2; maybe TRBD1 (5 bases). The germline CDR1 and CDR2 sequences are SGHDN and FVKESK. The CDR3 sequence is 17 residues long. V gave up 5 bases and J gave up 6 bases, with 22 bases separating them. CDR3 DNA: TGTGCCAGCAGCGCCGGGCAGGGTGCGAGTAAAGCCGGGGAGCTGTTTTTT. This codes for CASSAGQGASKAGELFF.

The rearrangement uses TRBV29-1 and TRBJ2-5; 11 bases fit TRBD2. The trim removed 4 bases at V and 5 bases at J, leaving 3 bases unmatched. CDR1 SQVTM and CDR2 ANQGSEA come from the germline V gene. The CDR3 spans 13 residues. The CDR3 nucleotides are TGCAGCGTTGCGGTAGCGGGAGGGGAGACCCAGTACTTC. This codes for CSVAVAGGETQYF.

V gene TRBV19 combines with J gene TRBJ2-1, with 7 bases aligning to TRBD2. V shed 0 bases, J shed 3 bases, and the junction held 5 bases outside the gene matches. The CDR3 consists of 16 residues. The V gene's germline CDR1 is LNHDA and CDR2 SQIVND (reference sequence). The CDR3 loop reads CASSIDRLADYNEQFF. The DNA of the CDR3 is TGTGCCAGTAGTATAGATAGGCTAGCGGACTACAATGAGCAGTTCTTC.

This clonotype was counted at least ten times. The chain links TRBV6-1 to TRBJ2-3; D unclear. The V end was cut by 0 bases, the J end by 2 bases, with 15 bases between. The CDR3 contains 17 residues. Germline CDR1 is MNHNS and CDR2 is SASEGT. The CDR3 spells CASSEAGLSIATDTQYF. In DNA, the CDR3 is TGTGCCAGCAGTGAAGCGGGTCTTTCGATCGCCACAGATACGCAGTATTTT.

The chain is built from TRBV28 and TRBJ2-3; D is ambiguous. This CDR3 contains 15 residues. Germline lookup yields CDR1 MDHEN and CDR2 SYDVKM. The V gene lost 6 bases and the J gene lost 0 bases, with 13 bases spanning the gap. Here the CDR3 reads CASRTSVGSTDTQYF. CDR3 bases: TGTGCCAGCAGGACCTCGGTCGGGAGCACAGATACGCAGTATTTT.

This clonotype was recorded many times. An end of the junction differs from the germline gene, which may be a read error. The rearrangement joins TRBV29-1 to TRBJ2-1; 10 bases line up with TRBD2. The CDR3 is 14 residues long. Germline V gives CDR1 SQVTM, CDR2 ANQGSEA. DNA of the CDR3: TGCAGCATTGAACGGACTAGCGGTTACAATGAGCAGTTCTTC. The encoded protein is CSIERTSGYNEQFF.

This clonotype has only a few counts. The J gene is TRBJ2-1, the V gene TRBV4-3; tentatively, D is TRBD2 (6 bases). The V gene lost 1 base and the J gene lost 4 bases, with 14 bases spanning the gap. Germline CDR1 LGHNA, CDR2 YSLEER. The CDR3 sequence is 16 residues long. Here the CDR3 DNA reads TGCGCCAGCAGCCAAGTGGCCAGCGGGCAGTACAATGAGCAGTTCTTC. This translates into CASSQVASGQYNEQFF.

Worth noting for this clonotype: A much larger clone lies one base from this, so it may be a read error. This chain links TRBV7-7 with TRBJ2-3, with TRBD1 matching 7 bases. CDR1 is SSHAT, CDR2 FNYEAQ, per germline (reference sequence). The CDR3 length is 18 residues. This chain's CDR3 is CASILAPFDRVGTDTQYF. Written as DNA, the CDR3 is TGTGCTAGCATCTTAGCCCCCTTCGACAGGGTTGGCACAGATACGCAGTATTTT.

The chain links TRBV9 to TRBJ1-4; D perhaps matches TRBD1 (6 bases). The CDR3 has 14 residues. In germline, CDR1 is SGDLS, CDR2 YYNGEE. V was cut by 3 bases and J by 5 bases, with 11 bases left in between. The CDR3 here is CASSGGADNEKLFF. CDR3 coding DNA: TGTGCCAGCAGCGGGGGGGCTGACAATGAAAAACTGTTTTTT.

In nucleotides, the CDR3 is TGTGCCAGCTCACCAGCAGGGGGCGCTGAGGATGAGCAGTACTTC. Its protein is CASSPAGGAEDEQYF. This chain joins TRBV18 and TRBJ2-7; TRBD1 matches 8 bases. CDR1 and CDR2 from the germline V gene are KGHSH and LQKENI. V trimming: 2 bases; J trimming: 7 bases; junction bases outside the gene matches: 10. The CDR3 runs 15 residues.

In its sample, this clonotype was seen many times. The CDR3 reads CASSYRGANTGELFF. In DNA, the CDR3 is TGTGCCAGCAGTTATCGCGGTGCGAACACCGGGGAGCTGTTTTTT. This chain connects TRBV6-2 or TRBV6-3 to TRBJ2-2; D gene unclear. Germline V lookup: CDR1 MNHEY, CDR2 SVGEGT. The germline V and J ends were trimmed by 3 bases and 0 bases, with 8 bases remaining between them. The CDR3 has 15 residues.

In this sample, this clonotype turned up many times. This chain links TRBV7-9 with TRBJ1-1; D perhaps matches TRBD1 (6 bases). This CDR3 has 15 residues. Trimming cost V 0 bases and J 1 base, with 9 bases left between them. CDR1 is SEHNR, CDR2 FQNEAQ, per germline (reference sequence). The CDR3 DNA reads TGTGCCAGCAGCTTAGCGAAGGGACAGAACACTGAAGCTTTCTTT. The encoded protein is CASSLAKGQNTEAFF.

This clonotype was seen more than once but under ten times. DNA of the CDR3: TGCAGTGCTAGAGATGTGTTAGCCTCCTATGGCTACACCTTC. The encoded protein is CSARDVLASYGYTF. This chain uses TRBV20-1 with TRBJ1-2; D not certain. The germline V gene has CDR1 DFQATT and CDR2 SNEGSKA (reference sequence). This CDR3 has 14 amino acids. V was pared by 0 bases and J by 4 bases, with 12 bases between.

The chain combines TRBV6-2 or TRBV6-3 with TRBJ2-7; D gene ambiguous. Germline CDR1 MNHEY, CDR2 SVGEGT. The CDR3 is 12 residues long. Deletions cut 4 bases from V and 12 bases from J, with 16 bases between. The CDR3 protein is CASSWPPGDRYF. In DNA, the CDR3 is TGTGCCAGCAGTTGGCCCCCTGGGGATCGGTACTTC.

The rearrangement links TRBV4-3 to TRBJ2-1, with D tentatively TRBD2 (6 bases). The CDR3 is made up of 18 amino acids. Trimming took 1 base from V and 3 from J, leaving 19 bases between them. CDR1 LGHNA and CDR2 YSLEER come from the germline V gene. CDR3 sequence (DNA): TGCGCCAGCAGCCAAGGGGAATGGCTAGCGACGGGCTACAATGAGCAGTTCTTC. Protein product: CASSQGEWLATGYNEQFF.

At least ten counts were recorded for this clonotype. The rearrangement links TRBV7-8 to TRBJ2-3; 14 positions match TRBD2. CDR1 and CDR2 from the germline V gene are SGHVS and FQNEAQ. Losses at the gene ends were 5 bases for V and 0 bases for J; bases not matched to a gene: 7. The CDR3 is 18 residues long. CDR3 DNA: TGTGCCAGCAGCCGGGGACTAGCGGGAGAGCGAAGCACAGATACGCAGTATTTT. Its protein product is CASSRGLAGERSTDTQYF.

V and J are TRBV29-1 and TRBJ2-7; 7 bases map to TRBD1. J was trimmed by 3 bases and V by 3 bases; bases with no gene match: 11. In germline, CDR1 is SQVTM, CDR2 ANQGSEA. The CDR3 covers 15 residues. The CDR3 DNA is TGCAGCGTTGAGGGTGGGACAGACCCCTTCTACGAGCAGTACTTC. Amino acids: CSVEGGTDPFYEQYF.

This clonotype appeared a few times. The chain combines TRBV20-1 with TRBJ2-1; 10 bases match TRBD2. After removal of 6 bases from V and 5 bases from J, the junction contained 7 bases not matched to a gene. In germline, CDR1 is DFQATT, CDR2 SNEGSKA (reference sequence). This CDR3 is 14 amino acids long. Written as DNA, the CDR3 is TGCAGTGCCCTTACTAGCGGGGTGAACAATGAGCAGTTCTTC. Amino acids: CSALTSGVNNEQFF.

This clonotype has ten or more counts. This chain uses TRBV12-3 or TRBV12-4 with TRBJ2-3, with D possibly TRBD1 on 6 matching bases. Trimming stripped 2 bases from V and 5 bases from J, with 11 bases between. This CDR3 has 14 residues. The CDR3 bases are TGTGCCAGCAGTTTATCCTACAGGGTAGATACGCAGTATTTT. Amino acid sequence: CASSLSYRVDTQYF.